This T cell receptor beta chain was sequenced during a study of glioma-infiltrating T cells after dendritic cell vaccination. The wider study: Treatment, given 2003 to 2012, was autologous tumor lysate-pulsed dendritic cell vaccination. Study-wide points: Longer survival after dendritic cell vaccination followed higher pretreatment TIL content.

Time point given: after dendritic cell vaccination, including at tumor progression/relapse. None of the glioblastoma patients had an isocitrate dehydrogenase mutation. Concerning this clone itself: Its antigen is as yet unknown.

Up to about 2 ug genomic DNA was used for TCRB CDR3 amplification. TCRdb keeps only in-frame clones here, not all; method: immunoSEQ multiplex PCR. The table lists 85,000 or so clones, 75% to 90% of them singletons. Sequences were derived from blood, sampled after dendritic cell vaccination. The sequence was collected from a human donor with glioblastoma.

The CDR3 protein is CASSQMGTGVKVNEQFF. The CDR3 DNA reads TGCGCCAGCAGCCAGATGGGGACAGGGGTAAAAGTCAATGAGCAGTTCTTC. This chain uses TRBV4-1 with TRBJ2-1, with 10 bases that match TRBD1. The length of the CDR3 is 17 residues. Unmatched junction bases numbered 11, after V lost 3 bases and J lost 6 bases. Germline CDR1 and CDR2: MGHRA and YSYEKL.